The source of this TCR beta chain is a study of early T cells in non-severe SARS-CoV-2 infection. Study overall: Whole-blood bulk RNA, unsorted, was sequenced, and chains were unpaired.

Findings and caveats of the study: Matching against VDJdb likely underestimated virus-specific expansions, favoring anti-spike CD8.

As for this clonotype: The antigen is undetermined.

Separate cDNA molecules each had unique molecular identifiers attached to them. One entry per CDR3 protein results from TCRdb running MiXCR on the 5' RACE reads. Found here are 40,000 to 45,000 distinct CDR3 sequences, about 6.5% of them singletons; the top ten hold roughly 20%. This CDR3 spans 16 amino acids. CDR1 and CDR2 (germline): MNHNY, SVGAGI (reference sequence). Trimming removed 5 bases from V and 6 bases from J, with 19 bases in between. This clonotype was sampled from an adult who was a healthcare worker with PCR-confirmed SARS-CoV-2 infection or an uninfected control (not recorded which). Sequencing used whole blood, obtained at baseline. The chain joins TRBV6-6 to TRBJ1-4; D is uncertain. The CDR3 loop reads CASSGRWTVRDEKLFF. CDR3 coding DNA: TGTGCCAGCAGTGGAAGGTGGACTGTCAGAGATGAAAAACTGTTTTTT.